These 9 T cell receptor beta chains share one sample of origin, sequenced in a study of Graves' ophthalmopathy and Graves' hyperthyroidism. The study amplified TCR beta CDR3 regions using RNA transcripts. HTBI primers served in a first-round RT-PCR, which a second-round multiplex PCR followed. Each CDR3 protein gets one entry after TCRdb re-called the multiplex PCR reads with MiXCR. Among under 250,000 distinct CDR3 sequences listed, about 22% were seen once. The sample taken for sequencing was peripheral blood. The origin of the receptors is a woman in her forties or fifties with Graves' ophthalmopathy.

The chain's CDR3 is CASSHGWGADEKLFF. The CDR3 region has the DNA TGTGCCAGCAGCCACGGATGGGGCGCGGATGAAAAACTGTTTTTT. The chain uses TRBV3-1 and TRBJ1-4; maybe TRBD1 (5 bases). This CDR3 spans 15 amino acids. Germline CDR1 reads LGHDT; CDR2 reads YNNKEL (reference sequence). V was clipped by 3 bases and J by 6 bases, with 14 bases between them.

This clonotype was seen at least ten times. The CDR3 DNA reads TGCGCCAGCAGCCGCCGGGACACCTCCTACGAGCAGTACTTC. Translation: CASSRRDTSYEQYF. This chain uses TRBV4-1 with TRBJ2-7, with D perhaps TRBD1 (6 bases). V lost 4 bases, J lost 0 bases, and 10 bases lay in between. This CDR3 is 14 amino acids long. Germline V lookup: CDR1 MGHRA, CDR2 YSYEKL.

The chain carries TRBV6-1 and TRBJ1-6; 8 bases match TRBD1. With 7 bases clipped from V and 7 bases from J, the junction kept 12 bases outside the gene matches. Germline V gene data show CDR1 as MNHNS and CDR2 as SASEGT. The CDR3 sequence is 16 residues long. CDR3 bases: TGTGCCAGCACGTCAGGAACAGGGGGTGGGAATTCACCCCTCCACTTT. This gives the protein CASTSGTGGGNSPLHF.

This clonotype showed up just once. The chain joins TRBV6-1 to TRBJ1-5; weak D call: TRBD1 (5 bases). Germline loops: CDR1 MNHNS, CDR2 SASEGT. The ends were cut back, 5 bases at V and 7 bases at J, with 12 bases in the middle. The CDR3 is 13 amino acids. The DNA of the CDR3 is TGTGCCAGCAGTCCTCAGGAGGGGCAGCCCCAGCATTTT. Residues: CASSPQEGQPQHF.

The V gene is TRBV6-5, the J gene TRBJ1-6; 8 bases agree with TRBD1. V lost 0 bases and J lost 7; bases outside the gene matches: 2. In germline, CDR1 is MNHEY, CDR2 SVGAGI. CDR3 length: 15 residues. CDR3 coding DNA: TGTGCCAGCAGTTACTCGACAGGGGCCAATTCACCCCTCCACTTT. Translation gives CASSYSTGANSPLHF.

This chain joins TRBV6-1 and TRBJ1-2, with D maybe TRBD1 (6 bases). This CDR3 has 12 residues. Trimming took 6 bases from V and 5 from J, leaving 10 bases between them. The germline V gene has CDR1 MNHNS and CDR2 SASEGT. CDR3: CASRPQGYGYTF. For the CDR3, the DNA is TGTGCCAGCAGACCACAGGGATATGGCTACACCTTC.

This clonotype was seen many times. This chain connects TRBV5-1 to TRBJ2-5; D unclear. Trimming removed 4 bases at V and 0 bases at J, with 4 bases between. Germline V gene data show CDR1 as SGHRS and CDR2 as YFSETQ. The CDR3 covers 12 residues. The CDR3 DNA sequence: TGCGCCAGCAGCGGGTACCAAGAGACCCAGTACTTC. Translation gives CASSGYQETQYF. The entire variable domain, with the rest obtained from reference TRBV5-1 and TRBJ2-5, is as follows: KAGVTQTPRYLIKTRGQQVTLSCSPISGHRSVSWYQQTPGQGLQFLFEYFSETQRNKGNFPGRFSGRQFSNSRSEMNVSTLELGDSALYLCASSGYQETQYFGPGTRLLVL.

This clonotype was observed a few times. The rearrangement joins TRBV20-1 to TRBJ1-2; 9 bases line up with TRBD1. The CDR3 sequence is 14 residues long. CDR1 and CDR2 from the germline V gene are DFQATT and SNEGSKA (reference sequence). The trim removed 3 bases at V and 4 bases at J, leaving 6 bases unmatched. CDR3 sequence (DNA): TGCAGTGCTAGTACAGGGGGCCGGGTCTATGGCTACACCTTC. Translating gives CSASTGGRVYGYTF.

This clonotype was observed a handful of times. The chain carries TRBV2 and TRBJ1-6; possible D gene TRBD1, 6 bases. From germline, CDR1 is SNHLY and CDR2 FYNNEI. The CDR3 consists of 15 residues. V was pared by 0 bases and J by 9 bases, with 12 bases between. CDR3 amino acids: CASSEARRGSSPLHF. CDR3 bases: TGTGCCAGCAGTGAAGCTCGCAGGGGCAGTTCACCCCTCCACTTT. Variable domain in full (rest from reference TRBV2 and TRBJ1-6): EPEVTQTPSHQVTQMGQEVILRCVPISNHLYFYWYRQILGQKVEFLVSFYNNEISEKSEIFDDQFSVERPDGSNFTLKIRSTKLEDSAMYFCASSEARRGSSPLHFGNGTRLTVT.